This TCR beta chain was identified in a study of cytotoxic CD8 clonotypes in ibrutinib-treated CLL. Across the study: Among responders, some 25 were partial and 2 complete; after median 68 months, around 15 stayed remitted and some twelve progressed. Response sampling came at median roughly a year of treatment, ranging roughly 6 to 36 months. Whole-study findings and limits: Clonality grew at ibrutinib response; at progression, it decreased back toward baseline.

Comments on this clone: What it binds is not known.

Trimming pared 5 bases from V and 3 bases from J, leaving 2 bases between. This CDR3 has 12 amino acids. CDR1 and CDR2 (germline): MNHEY, SMNVEV (reference sequence). Depths of 1 in 200,000 to 1 in 1 million T cells were the sequencing target. Sequencing used immunoSEQ multiplex PCR; TCRdb keeps in-frame clones, though not all of them. This sample has about 140,000 clones, with approximately 80% found just once. This chain uses TRBV27 with TRBJ1-6; D unclear. The source was PBMCs, collected after 36 months of ibrutinib treatment. The TCR was taken from a human donor with chronic lymphocytic leukemia. The CDR3: CASSDYNSPLHF. CDR3 nucleotides: TGTGCCAGCAGTGACTATAATTCACCCCTCCACTTT.